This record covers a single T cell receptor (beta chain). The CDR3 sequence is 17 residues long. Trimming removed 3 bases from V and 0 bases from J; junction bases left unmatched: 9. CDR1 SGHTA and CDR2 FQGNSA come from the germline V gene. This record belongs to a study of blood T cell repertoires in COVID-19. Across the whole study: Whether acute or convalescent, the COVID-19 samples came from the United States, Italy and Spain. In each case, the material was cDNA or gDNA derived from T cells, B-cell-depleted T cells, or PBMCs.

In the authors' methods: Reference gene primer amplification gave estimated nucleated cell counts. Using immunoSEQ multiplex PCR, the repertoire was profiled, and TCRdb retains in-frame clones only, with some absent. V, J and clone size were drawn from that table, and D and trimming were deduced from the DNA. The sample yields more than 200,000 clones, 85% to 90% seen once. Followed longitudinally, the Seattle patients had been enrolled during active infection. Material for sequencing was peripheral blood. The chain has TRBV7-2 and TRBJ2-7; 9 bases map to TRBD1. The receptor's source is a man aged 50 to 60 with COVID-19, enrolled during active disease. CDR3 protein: CASSFNRGTGSSYEQYF. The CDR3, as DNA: TGTGCCAGCAGCTTCAATCGTGGGACAGGGAGCTCCTACGAGCAGTACTTC.